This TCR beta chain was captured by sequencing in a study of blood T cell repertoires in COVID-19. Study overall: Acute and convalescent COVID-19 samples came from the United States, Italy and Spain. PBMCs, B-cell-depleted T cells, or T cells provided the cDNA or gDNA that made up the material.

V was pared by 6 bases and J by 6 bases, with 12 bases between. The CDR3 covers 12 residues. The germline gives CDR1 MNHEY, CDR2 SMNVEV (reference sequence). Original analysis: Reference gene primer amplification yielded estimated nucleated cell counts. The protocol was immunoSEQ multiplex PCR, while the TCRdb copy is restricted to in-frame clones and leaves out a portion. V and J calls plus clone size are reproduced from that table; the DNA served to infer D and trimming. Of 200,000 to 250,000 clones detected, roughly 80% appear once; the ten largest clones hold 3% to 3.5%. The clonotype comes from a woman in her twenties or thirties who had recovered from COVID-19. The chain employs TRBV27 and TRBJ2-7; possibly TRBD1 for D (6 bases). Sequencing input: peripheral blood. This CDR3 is CASRPRGGEQYF. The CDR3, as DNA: TGTGCCAGCAGACCCAGGGGTGGCGAGCAGTACTTC.